This T cell receptor (beta chain) was captured in a study of blood T cell repertoires in COVID-19. Study-level information: COVID-19 samples, acute and convalescent, were from the United States, Italy and Spain.

In germline, CDR1 is KGHSH, CDR2 LQKENI. This CDR3 contains 16 residues. The junction had 13 bases not matched to a gene; V was cut back by 6 bases and J by 2 bases. The authors' processing: How many nucleated cells were present was estimated from reference gene primer amplification. Only in-frame clones appear in the TCRdb table, and some are missing; sequencing was by immunoSEQ multiplex PCR. For V, J and clone size, that table is used; D and trimming come from the DNA. Counted here are approximately 70,000 clones, 65% to 80% occurring once; the ten biggest clones make up about 26%. The chain is built from TRBV18 and TRBJ2-7; 7 bases map to TRBD2. The specimen was peripheral blood. The TCR comes from a man between 60 and 75 years old with active or convalescent COVID-19. CDR3 loop: CASSRAGQRGTYEQYF. CDR3 DNA sequence: TGTGCCAGCTCTCGGGCCGGGCAGCGGGGAACCTACGAGCAGTACTTC.